This is a list of T cell receptor beta chains from one sample in a study of blood T cells in healthy people across ages. TCRdb reanalysed the 5' RACE reads using MiXCR and keeps one entry per CDR3 protein. The sample holds roughly 1,300,000 distinct CDR3 sequences, almost 60% seen once. Sequencing input: blood. These receptors were taken from a man between 18 and 35 years old in good health. The CDR3 runs from the conserved cysteine through the conserved F or W. A D gene is named only where the DNA matches it firmly. Only some rows state a clone size, as once, few, many or a class for expanded clones.

d_call	v_call	j_call	clone_size	cdr3_nt	cdr3_aa
.	TRBV4-1	TRBJ1-1	.	TGCGCCAGCAGCCAAGTTGGTCATCCCGCTCTAGCTTTCTTT	CASSQVGHPALAFF
TRBD2	TRBV10-2	TRBJ2-3	.	TGCGCCAGCAGGGACGAGACTAGCGGGGGGTGGGATACGCAGTATTTT	CASRDETSGGWDTQYF
TRBD2	TRBV20-1	TRBJ2-3	few	TGCAGTGCTAGGGGACTAGCTACCACAGATACGCAGTATTTT	CSARGLATTDTQYF
TRBD1	TRBV3-1	TRBJ2-3	.	TGTGCCAGCAGCCAAGAGCAAATTCAGGGGGCCACGCAGTATTTT	CASSQEQIQGATQYF
.	TRBV28	TRBJ2-7	few	TGTGCCAGCAGTTTACCGTCAGGGCGCGAGCAGTACTTC	CASSLPSGREQYF
.	TRBV2	TRBJ2-6	few	TGTGCCAGCATCCGACGGGTACATCACCAACGGTCCAACGTCCTGACTTTC	CASIRRVHHQRSNVLTF
.	TRBV21-1	TRBJ2-4	once	TGTGCCAGCAGCTCCGGCGACAGGGCGAAAAACATTCAGTACTTC	CASSSGDRAKNIQYF
TRBD1	TRBV5-1	TRBJ2-7	.	TGCGCCAGCAGCTATCCCCGGGACAGAGCATCCTACGAGCAGTACTTC	CASSYPRDRASYEQYF
.	TRBV10-3	TRBJ1-2	.	TGTGCCATCAGTGAGTCTCTGGGTGGCTACACCTTC	CAISESLGGYTF
TRBD2	TRBV20-1	TRBJ2-7	.	TGCAGTGCTCGGTTAGCGGGACGATACGAGCAGTACTTC	CSARLAGRYEQYF
TRBD1	TRBV4-1	TRBJ1-2	.	TGCGCCAGCAGCCAAGCGCCCTGGGACAGGACTGGCTACACCTTC	CASSQAPWDRTGYTF
.	TRBV7-9	TRBJ2-7	once	TGTGTCAGCAGTTTATACGGGCCGCCCTACGAGCAGTACTTC	CVSSLYGPPYEQYF
TRBD1	TRBV7-2	TRBJ2-5	.	TGTGCCAGCAGCTTAGATAACAGGGGTTGGGAGACCCAGTACTTC	CASSLDNRGWETQYF
.	TRBV20-1	TRBJ2-1	.	TGCAGTGCTGCGGAAGCGAGACTAGGACGGGCTGAGCAGTTCTTC	CSAAEARLGRAEQFF
.	TRBV28	TRBJ1-4	.	TGTGCCAGCAGTTCGGTTGGGGGGACCCCGGATTATGAAAAACTGTTTTTT	CASSSVGGTPDYEKLFF
.	TRBV7-9	TRBJ2-3	.	TGTGCCAGCAGCTTTGGCACCAGGAATACGCAGTATTTT	CASSFGTRNTQYF
TRBD2	TRBV7-9	TRBJ2-7	.	TGTGCCAGTAGCCCTTTGGGAGGGGAGTCAAACGAGCAGTACTTC	CASSPLGGESNEQYF
.	TRBV10-3	TRBJ2-2	.	TGTGCCATTCAGCCCTTGAACACCGGGGAGCTGTTTTTT	CAIQPLNTGELFF
.	TRBV27	TRBJ2-1	once	TGTGCCAGCAGTTATGGGGGGCATCACAATGAGCAGTTCTTC	CASSYGGHHNEQFF
TRBD2	TRBV4-1	TRBJ2-7	few	TGCGCCAGCAGCCAAGGGGCTAGCGGGGGGACGAGCTCCTACGAGCAGTACTTC	CASSQGASGGTSSYEQYF
TRBD2	TRBV25-1	TRBJ2-7	few	TGTGCCAGCAGTGAACCCCGAGGGAAAGCGGGACCGATCTCCTACGAGCAGTACTTC	CASSEPRGKAGPISYEQYF
TRBD1	TRBV7-8	TRBJ1-1	few	TGTGCCAGCAGCTTAGCCGGGACAGGGGGCACTGAAGCTTTCTTT	CASSLAGTGGTEAFF
.	TRBV5-1	TRBJ2-7	.	TGCGCCAGCAGCTTCCCCAAGGACGGAACCTACGAGCAGTACTTC	CASSFPKDGTYEQYF
TRBD2	TRBV12-3/TRBV12-4	TRBJ2-1	.	TGTGCCAGCAGTTTACCCAGACTAGCGGGGGTTCGAAATGAGCAGTTCTTC	CASSLPRLAGVRNEQFF
TRBD1	TRBV6-6	TRBJ1-2	few	TGTGCCAGCACCCCGACAGGGGACCCCTATGGCTACACCTTC	CASTPTGDPYGYTF
.	TRBV12-3/TRBV12-4	TRBJ2-5	.	TGTGCCAGCAGCGATGTGAACGACCAAGAGACCCAGTACTTC	CASSDVNDQETQYF
.	TRBV7-9	TRBJ2-7	.	TGTGCCAGCAGCTCCCACGGGGGATGGGGTGACGACGAGCAGTACTTC	CASSSHGGWGDDEQYF
.	TRBV5-1	TRBJ1-4	few	TGCGCCAGCAGCTTGGAGGCGACATCAACTAATGAAAAACTGTTTTTT	CASSLEATSTNEKLFF